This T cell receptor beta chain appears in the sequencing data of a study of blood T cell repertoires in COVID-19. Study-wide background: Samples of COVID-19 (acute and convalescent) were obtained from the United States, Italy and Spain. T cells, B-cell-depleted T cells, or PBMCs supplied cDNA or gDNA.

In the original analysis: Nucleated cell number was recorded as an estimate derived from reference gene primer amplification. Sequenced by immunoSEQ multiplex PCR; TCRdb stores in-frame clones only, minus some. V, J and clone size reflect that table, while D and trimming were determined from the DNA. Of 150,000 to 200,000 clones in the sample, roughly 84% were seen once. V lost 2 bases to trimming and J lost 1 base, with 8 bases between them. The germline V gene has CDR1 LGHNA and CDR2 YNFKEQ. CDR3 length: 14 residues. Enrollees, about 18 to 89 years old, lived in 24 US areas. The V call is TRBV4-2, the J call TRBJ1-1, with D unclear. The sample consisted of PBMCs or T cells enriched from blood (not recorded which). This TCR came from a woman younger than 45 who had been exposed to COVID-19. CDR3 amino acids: CASSQSSGNTEAFF. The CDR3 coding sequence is TGTGCCAGCAGCCAATCATCGGGGAACACTGAAGCTTTCTTT.